The 13 T cell receptor beta chains given below trace back to one sample, sequenced in a study of shared clonotypes between healthy human individuals. The assay was immunoSEQ multiplex PCR, and TCRdb's table has in-frame clones only and misses some. Here the sample spans about 2.3 million clones, about 92% being singletons. The specimen sequenced was naive CD4+ T cells from PBMCs. Subset meaning: CD45RA+ positively selected. These receptors came from a man aged 18-30 years in good health. Some clones in this sample may be carry-over from other donors' samples.

This sequence joins TRBV5-1 and TRBJ1-3; no firm D call. The V gene lost 2 bases and the J gene lost 0 bases, with 15 bases spanning the gap. Germline lookup yields CDR1 SGHRS and CDR2 YFSETQ. This CDR3 comprises 17 residues. CDR3 residues: CASSLPVTASSGNTIYF. The DNA for the CDR3 is TGCGCCAGCAGCTTACCAGTAACAGCGAGCTCTGGAAACACCATATATTTT.

A note on this clone: The same CDR3 can be traced to other DNA sequences in this sample. The chain combines TRBV5-6 with TRBJ1-2; D is unclear. CDR1 is SGHDT, CDR2 YYEEEE, per germline. V was cut by 1 base and J by 4 bases, with 8 bases left in between. The CDR3 totals 13 residues. The CDR3 DNA is TGTGCCAGCAGCTTGCGCCCGGGCTATGGCTACACCTTC. As protein: CASSLRPGYGYTF.

The chain employs TRBV7-9 and TRBJ2-4, with D perhaps TRBD2 (6 bases). Germline loops: CDR1 SEHNR, CDR2 FQNEAQ (reference sequence). Deletions cut 5 bases from V and 0 bases from J, with 14 bases between. The length of the CDR3 is 16 residues. CDR3: CASSAGTNLAKNIQYF. DNA of the CDR3: TGTGCCAGCAGCGCGGGGACCAATCTAGCCAAAAACATTCAGTACTTC.

This chain connects TRBV28 to TRBJ2-5, with 7 bases aligning to TRBD1. Unmatched junction bases numbered 6, after V lost 6 bases and J lost 5 bases. This CDR3 is 13 amino acids long. Germline-derived CDR1 and CDR2 are MDHEN and SYDVKM. CDR3 protein: CASRTGFRETQYF. As DNA, the CDR3 is TGTGCCAGCAGGACAGGGTTTAGGGAGACCCAGTACTTC.

This sequence joins TRBV28 and TRBJ2-3; 10 bases agree with TRBD2. The V gene end was trimmed by 6 bases and the J gene end by 2 bases; junction bases not matched to a gene: 5. Germline V CDR1 and CDR2: MDHEN, SYDVKM. CDR3 length: 15 residues. CDR3 protein: CASSRTSGNTDTQYF. CDR3 bases: TGTGCCAGCAGCCGGACTAGCGGAAACACAGATACGCAGTATTTT.

Here the CDR3 DNA reads TGTGCCAGCAGCCCGGGACTAGCGGGATTCGAGCAGTACTTC. Translation gives CASSPGLAGFEQYF. The rearrangement joins TRBV2 to TRBJ2-7, with 13 bases aligning to TRBD2. The CDR3 sequence is 14 residues long. Germline assignment: CDR1 SNHLY and CDR2 FYNNEI. The J segment lost 6 bases and the V segment lost 6 bases, leaving 5 bases of the junction unmatched.

V gene TRBV5-6 combines with J gene TRBJ2-2; TRBD2 matches 7 bases. Germline-derived CDR1 and CDR2 are SGHDT and YYEEEE. The V and J ends lost 2 bases and 4 bases, in that order; junction bases with no gene match: 5. The CDR3 covers 15 residues. Written as DNA, the CDR3 is TGTGCCAGCAGCTTTCGGACTAGGGCCACCGGGGAGCTGTTTTTT. It is translated as CASSFRTRATGELFF.

Turning to this clone: The sample has other DNA sequences that encode this CDR3 too. The chain employs TRBV5-1 and TRBJ2-1; TRBD1 aligns across 10 bases. This CDR3 contains 15 residues. Germline values: CDR1 SGHRS, CDR2 YFSETQ. Trimming cost V 0 bases and J 8 bases; bases outside gene matches: 5. The CDR3 loop reads CASSLGQGAIDEQFF. In DNA form, the CDR3 reads TGCGCCAGCAGCTTGGGACAGGGGGCAATAGATGAGCAGTTCTTC.

The CDR3 reads CATADREAKNIQYF. The DNA of the CDR3 is TGTGCCACGGCGGACAGGGAAGCCAAAAACATTCAGTACTTC. The chain recombines TRBV10-3 with TRBJ2-4; 8 bases are a match to TRBD1. Germline-derived CDR1 and CDR2 are ENHRY and SYGVKD. The junction had 5 bases not matched to a gene; V was cut back by 10 bases and J by 0 bases. The length of the CDR3 is 14 residues.

The chain is built from TRBV7-2 and TRBJ1-1, with a possible D match to TRBD1 (6 bases). The CDR3 is made up of 14 amino acids. Germline-derived CDR1 and CDR2 are SGHTA and FQGNSA. With 5 bases removed from V and 7 bases from J, the gap between germline ends came to 17 bases. This CDR3 reads CASSPEGGRGEAFF. The CDR3 nucleotides read TGTGCCAGCAGCCCCGAGGGGGGTCGAGGTGAAGCTTTCTTT. Full variable domain (rest looked up from reference TRBV7-2 and TRBJ1-1): GAGVSQSPSNKVTEKGKDVELRCDPISGHTALYWYRQSLGQGLEFLIYFQGNSAPDKSGLPSDRFSAERTGGSVSTLTIQRTQQEDSAVYLCASSPEGGRGEAFFGQGTRLTVV.

This clone was seen once. The gene calls are TRBV11-3 and TRBJ2-1; 11 nucleotides match TRBD2. CDR3 length: 14 amino acids. V was pared by 5 bases and J by 6 bases, with 3 bases of the junction left unmatched. Germline V gives CDR1 SGHNT, CDR2 YENEEA. The chain's CDR3 is CASSPSGRTNEQFF. The CDR3, as DNA: TGTGCCAGCAGCCCTAGCGGGAGGACCAATGAGCAGTTCTTC.

This chain links TRBV6-5 with TRBJ1-5; a possible D gene is TRBD1 (5 bases). CDR3 length: 15 amino acids. Germline CDR1 is MNHEY and CDR2 is SVGAGI. With 0 bases removed from V and 4 bases from J, the gap between germline ends came to 10 bases. The CDR3 spells CASSYSRQYNQPQHF. Written as DNA, the CDR3 is TGTGCCAGCAGTTACTCTCGACAGTATAATCAGCCCCAGCATTTT.

The J gene is TRBJ1-2, the V gene TRBV10-3; D unresolved. The V gene lost 2 bases and the J gene lost 7 bases, with 11 bases spanning the gap. The CDR3 has 13 amino acids. Looked up from germline, CDR1 is ENHRY and CDR2 is SYGVKD. CDR3 coding DNA: TGTGCCATCAGTGAGGATGCCTTAGCTGGCTACACCTTC. It codes for CAISEDALAGYTF.